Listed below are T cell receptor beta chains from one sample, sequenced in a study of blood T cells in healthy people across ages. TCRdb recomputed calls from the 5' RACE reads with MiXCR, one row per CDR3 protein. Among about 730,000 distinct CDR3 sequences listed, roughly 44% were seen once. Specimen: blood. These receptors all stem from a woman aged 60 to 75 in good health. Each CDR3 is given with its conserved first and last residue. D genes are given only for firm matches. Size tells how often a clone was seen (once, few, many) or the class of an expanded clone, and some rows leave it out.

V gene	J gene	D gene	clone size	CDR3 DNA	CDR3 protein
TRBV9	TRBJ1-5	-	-	TGTGCCAGCAGCGCGACAGGAGATAATCAGCTCCAGCATTTT	CASSATGDNQLQHF
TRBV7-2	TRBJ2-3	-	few	TGTGCCAGCAGACAAGCGGCAGATACGCAGTATTTT	CASRQAADTQYF
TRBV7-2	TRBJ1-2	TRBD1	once	TGTGCCAGCAACAGGGACAGGGCTAACTATGGCTACACCTTC	CASNRDRANYGYTF
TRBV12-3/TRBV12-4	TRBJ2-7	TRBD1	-	TGTGCCAGCAGTCCGCGGGACAGGGGGTGGGCGGGAGGCCAAAACGAGCAGTACTTC	CASSPRDRGWAGGQNEQYF
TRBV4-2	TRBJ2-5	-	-	TGTGCCAGCAGCCAAGATTTAGACCACCAAGAGACCCAGTACTTC	CASSQDLDHQETQYF
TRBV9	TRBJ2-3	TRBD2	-	TGTGCCAGCAGCGTAGCACCCAGGGGCGGGGGGGCCGAGAATACGCAGTATTTT	CASSVAPRGGGAENTQYF
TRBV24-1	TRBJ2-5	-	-	TGTGCCACCAGTATGGCTAGCGACCTCCAAGAGACCCAGTACTTC	CATSMASDLQETQYF
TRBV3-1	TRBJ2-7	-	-	TGTGCCAGCAGCCAGGGCGGGCGGGAAGTAGACGAGCAGTACTTC	CASSQGGREVDEQYF
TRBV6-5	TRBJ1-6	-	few	TGTGCCAGCAGTTCCGGGTTCTCCTATAATTCACCCCTCCACTTT	CASSSGFSYNSPLHF
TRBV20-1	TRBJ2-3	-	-	TGCAGTGCGACGGTGGGAGGACAATTCACAGATACGCAGTATTTT	CSATVGGQFTDTQYF
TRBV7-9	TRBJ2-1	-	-	TGTGCCAGCAGCTTACTTGGGCGGGACGATGAGCAGTTCTTC	CASSLLGRDDEQFF
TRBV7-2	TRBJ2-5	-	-	TGTGCCAGCAGGCGAGTCACGGGCAAGCAAGAGACCCAGTACTTC	CASRRVTGKQETQYF
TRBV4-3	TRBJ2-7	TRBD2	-	TGCGCCAGCAGCCAAGATAGAGACAGCGGGAAGCGGTACTTC	CASSQDRDSGKRYF
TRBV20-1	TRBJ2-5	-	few	TGCAGTGCTAGATCAACAGGGATCCAAGAGACCCAGTACTTC	CSARSTGIQETQYF
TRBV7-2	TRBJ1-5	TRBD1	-	TGTGCCAGCAGCTCGGGACAGGCCGGTGAACAGCCCCAGCATTTT	CASSSGQAGEQPQHF
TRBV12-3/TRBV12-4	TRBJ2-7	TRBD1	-	TGTACCAGCAGTGCAACCCGGGACAGGGGGGCCGAGCAGTACTTC	CTSSATRDRGAEQYF
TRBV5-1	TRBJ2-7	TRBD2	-	TGCGCCAGCAGCCGATCTTCTAGCGGGGGGGCCTACAATGAGCAGTACTTC	CASSRSSSGGAYNEQYF
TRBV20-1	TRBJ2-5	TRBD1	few	TGCAGTGCTAGGAACGGACAGGGGGTGGGGGAGACCCAGTACTTC	CSARNGQGVGETQYF
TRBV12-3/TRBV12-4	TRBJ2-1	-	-	TGTGCCAGCAGTTCCCTAGCTGTTTCTGGTGAGCAGTTCTTC	CASSSLAVSGEQFF
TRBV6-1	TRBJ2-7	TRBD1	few	TGTGCCAGCAGTGAAGCAATAGGACAGGGGGCGAACGAGCAGTACTTC	CASSEAIGQGANEQYF
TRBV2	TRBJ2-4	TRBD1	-	TGTGCCAGCAGTTCCCAGACAGGGAGGTACTTC	CASSSQTGRYF
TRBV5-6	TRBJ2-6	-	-	TGTGTCAGCAGCCTAACAGGGGACTACTCTGGGGCCAACGTCCTGACTTTC	CVSSLTGDYSGANVLTF
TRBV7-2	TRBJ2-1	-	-	TGTGCCAGCAGCTTCGGGATCGTTCGGCAGTTCTTC	CASSFGIVRQFF
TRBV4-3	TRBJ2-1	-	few	TGCGCCAGCAGCCAAAACTTGCCCGGGACATCTTACAATGAGCAGTTCTTC	CASSQNLPGTSYNEQFF
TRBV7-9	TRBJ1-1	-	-	TGTGCCAGCAGCTCGGACAGTAAAGCTTTCTTT	CASSSDSKAFF
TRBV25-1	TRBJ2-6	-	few	TGTGCCAGCAGTGGTGGAAGGTACGGGGCCAACGTCCTGACTTTC	CASSGGRYGANVLTF
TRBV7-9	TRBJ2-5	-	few	TGTGCCTACGAGCCTTTAGGGCGGCAGCTCGTCCAAGAGACCCAGTACTTC	CAYEPLGRQLVQETQYF
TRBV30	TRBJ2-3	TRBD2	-	TGTGCCTGGAGTTCTAGCGGGGGGTATTCAGATACGCAGTATTTT	CAWSSSGGYSDTQYF
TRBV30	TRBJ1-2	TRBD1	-	TGTGCCTGGAGTCGGAAGGGACAGCGCGGCTACACCTTC	CAWSRKGQRGYTF
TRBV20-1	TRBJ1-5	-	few	TGCAGTGCTAGGGCACAGGGAGGTCAGCCCCAGCATTTT	CSARAQGGQPQHF
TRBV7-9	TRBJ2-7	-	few	TGTGCCAGCAGCCCGGTGGGGGGTTTCGAGCAGTACTTC	CASSPVGGFEQYF
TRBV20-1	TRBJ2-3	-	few	TGCAGTGCTAAGCCCCTGGGTTCGAGGGCTGAAGATACGCAGTATTTT	CSAKPLGSRAEDTQYF
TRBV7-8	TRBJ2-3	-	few	TGTGCCAGCAGCTTCAGGGACACAGATACGCAGTATTTT	CASSFRDTDTQYF
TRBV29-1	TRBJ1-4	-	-	TGCAGCGTTGGGCCGGGGGGTGGAAGAGAAAAACTGTTTTTT	CSVGPGGGREKLFF
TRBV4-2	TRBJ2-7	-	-	TGTGCCAGCAGCCAAGGACTATCTACCTACGAGCAGTACTTC	CASSQGLSTYEQYF
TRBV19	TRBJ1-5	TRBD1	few	TGTGCCAGTAGTATCCGCACCTACAGGGGGTATCAGCCCCAGCATTTT	CASSIRTYRGYQPQHF
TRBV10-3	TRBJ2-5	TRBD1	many	TGTGCCATCAGTGAGAGAGGGGGCGAAGAGACCCAGTACTTC	CAISERGGEETQYF
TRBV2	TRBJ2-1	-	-	TGTGCCAGCACCCCAAGCTCCTACAATGAGCAGTTCTTC	CASTPSSYNEQFF
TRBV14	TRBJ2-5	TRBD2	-	TGTGCCAGCAGCCAAGAGAAGGGACTAGCAGGTTTGGAGACCCAGTACTTC	CASSQEKGLAGLETQYF
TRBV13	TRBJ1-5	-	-	TGTGCCGGCAGCTTACGAGGGTTTGAGAGCAATCAGCCCCAGCATTTT	CAGSLRGFESNQPQHF
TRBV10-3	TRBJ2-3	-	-	TGTGCCATCAGTGAGTCCGGGTCTAGCACAGATACGCAGTATTTT	CAISESGSSTDTQYF
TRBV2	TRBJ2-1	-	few	TGTGCCAGCAGTGCCCCTAGCGCGTTCGGGGGTGAGCAGTTCTTC	CASSAPSAFGGEQFF